Below are 3 T cell receptor beta chains sequenced from a single sample in a study of regulatory T cells in long-lasting Graves disease. Described time point: newly diagnosed GD, antithyroid drugs for less than 3 months. PBMC-derived RNA was used for the TCR library. Libraries of TCR beta came from iRepertoire HTBI primers plus Arm-PCR of CDR3 regions. TCRdb re-analysed the multiplex PCR reads in MiXCR, keeping a single row per CDR3 protein. Of under 400,000 distinct CDR3 sequences in the sample, approximately 15% are singletons; the top ten hold 25% to 30%. The sample was also reused in another study, on T cells in Graves' hyperthyroidism and ophthalmopathy.

The sequencing here drew on peripheral blood mononuclear cells (PBMCs), taken at new diagnosis, from a patient treated with antithyroid drugs. The receptors come from a man in his forties with Graves disease.

This clonotype has a handful of counts. The rearrangement links TRBV9 to TRBJ1-2, with 9 bases that match TRBD1. Germline V gene sequence: CDR1 SGDLS, CDR2 YYNGEE. The V and J ends lost 3 bases and 1 base, in that order; junction bases with no gene match: 7. The CDR3 extends over 16 amino acids. Here the CDR3 DNA reads TGTGCCAGCAGCGCAAAAACAGGGGGCAATAACTATGGCTACACCTTC. Protein product: CASSAKTGGNNYGYTF.

Points on this clonotype: Possible read error: a much larger clone is one base away. The chain is built from TRBV5-1 and TRBJ2-7; unclear D gene. Germline CDR1 reads SGHRS; CDR2 reads YFSETQ. There are 14 residues in the CDR3. This CDR3 reads CASGLMTDTYEQYF. The CDR3 DNA reads as TGCGCCAGCGGCTTGATGACGGATACCTACGAGCAGTACTTC.

This clonotype was detected ten times or more. The chain couples TRBV6-5 to TRBJ2-1; TRBD2 is a possible D gene (6 bases). CDR1 and CDR2 from the germline V gene are MNHEY and SVGAGI. CDR3 length: 15 residues. V gave up 0 bases and J gave up 4 bases, with 10 bases separating them. The CDR3 loop reads CASSYSSGFYNEQFF. CDR3 nucleotide sequence: TGTGCCAGCAGTTACTCTAGCGGCTTTTACAATGAGCAGTTCTTC.